The text below deals with one T cell receptor beta chain. What it binds is not known. Second doses at about 4 or about 12 weeks were pooled. This entry is derived from a study of T cell responses to AZD1222 COVID-19 vaccine. Points from the study as a whole: Spike-specific TCR breadth and depth were elevated following two AZD1222 doses. With dominance at 160-218 and 743-854, vaccine-associated CD4 TCRs spanned spike. Seropositive at baseline were only six or seven AZD1222 recipients.

This table comes from immunoSEQ multiplex PCR, and its TCRdb copy is limited to in-frame clones, with some not included. Of around 99,000 clones in the sample, 92% were seen once. Germline-derived CDR1 and CDR2 are KGHSH and LQKENI. This CDR3 has 15 residues. V lost 3 bases to trimming and J lost 9 bases, with 15 bases between them. Sequenced here: peripheral blood, sampled 28 days after the second AZD1222 dose. This receptor was taken from an adult who received the AZD1222 COVID-19 vaccine. V usage is TRBV18 and J usage is TRBJ1-6; TRBD1 might be the D (6 bases). The CDR3 DNA follows: TGTGCCAGCTCACCTTCGGCAGGGGAACTTTCACCCCTCCACTTT. Translated: CASSPSAGELSPLHF.